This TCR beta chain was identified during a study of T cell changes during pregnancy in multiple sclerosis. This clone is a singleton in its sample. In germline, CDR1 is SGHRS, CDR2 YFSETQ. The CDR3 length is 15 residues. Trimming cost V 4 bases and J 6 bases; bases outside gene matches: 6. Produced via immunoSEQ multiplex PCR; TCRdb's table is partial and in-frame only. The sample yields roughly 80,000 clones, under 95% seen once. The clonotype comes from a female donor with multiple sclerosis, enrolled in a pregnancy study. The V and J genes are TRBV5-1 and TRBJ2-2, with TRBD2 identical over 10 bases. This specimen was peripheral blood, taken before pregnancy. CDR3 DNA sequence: TGCGCCAGCAGCCCAGGGAGCGGGAGGGCCGGGGAGCTGTTTTTT. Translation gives CASSPGSGRAGELFF.